This is a list of T cell receptor beta chains from one sample in a study of technical replicates of blood from a few donors. Clones were read by immunoSEQ multiplex PCR, and TCRdb kept only the in-frame ones, dropping some. Of fewer than 75,000 clones listed, roughly 90% are singletons. The sequenced sample consisted of PBMCs. Every receptor here comes from a human donor in good health. Some clones in this sample may be carry-over from other donors' samples. Each CDR3 is given with its conserved first and last residue.

length,V,J,CDR3
15,TRBV30,TRBJ2-5,CAWSPPAGRQETQYF
15,TRBV6-5,TRBJ2-4,CASSWASGFGNIQYF
14,TRBV4-3,TRBJ1-5,CASSSDRANQPQHF
16,TRBV4-3,TRBJ2-1,CASSQAGTSGYNEQFF
15,TRBV18,TRBJ2-1,CASSPGTSGGTLQFF
14,TRBV18,TRBJ1-6,CASSERGGNSPLHF
17,TRBV9,TRBJ1-3,CASSTGGGGTSGNTIYF
18,TRBV5-8,TRBJ2-5,CASDPGTSGRGGQETQYF
16,TRBV5-1,TRBJ1-1,CASSLGAGLGKTEAFF
16,TRBV5-6,TRBJ1-2,CASSLAGTGDNYGYTF
13,TRBV11-3,TRBJ2-5,CASSRGTPETQYF
14,TRBV19,TRBJ2-7,CASSTFGTAYEQYF
14,TRBV6-1,TRBJ2-1,CASSSSGRNNEQFF
15,TRBV5-6,TRBJ1-2,CASSPPGVVYYGYTF
13,TRBV6-1,TRBJ1-1,CASRKEDVAEAFF